This T cell receptor beta chain was sequenced for a study of blood T cell repertoires in COVID-19. Some clones are missing from TCRdb's copy, which holds only in-frame ones; the method was immunoSEQ multiplex PCR. The profile shows about 170,000 clones, roughly 86% of them singletons. The CDR3 covers 19 residues. The V end was cut by 1 base, the J end by 5 bases, with 26 bases between. Germline V CDR1 and CDR2: KGHSH, LQKENI. This sequence originates from a woman over 75 with COVID-19, enrolled during active disease. The chain has TRBV18 and TRBJ2-5; tentative D call: TRBD1 (5 bases). Input material: peripheral blood. The chain's CDR3 is CASSPRGKGFSSSDETQYF. In DNA form, the CDR3 reads TGTGCCAGCTCACCACGTGGAAAGGGGTTTAGCTCCTCAGACGAGACCCAGTACTTC.